This T cell receptor (beta chain) was captured in a study of post-analysis software for immune sequencing data. Overall study results and limits: Versus controls, multiple sclerosis patients showed significantly lower diversity (normalized Chao1). The authors found that F measure strongly co-clustered same-batch samples. In patients, TRBV5-6, TRBV5-1 and TRBV20-1 belonged to roughly five TRBV segments found more frequently than in controls.

This clonotype was observed at least ten times. Its antigen is as yet unknown. Unique molecular identifiers featured in each of the TCR beta cDNA libraries. From approximately 0.95 to 9.8 million T cells, 400,000 to 500,000 cDNA molecules were obtained. From the PCR reads, TCRdb called clonotypes with MiXCR, one entry per CDR3 protein. Counted here are 600,000 to 750,000 distinct CDR3 sequences, 55% to 60% occurring once; the ten biggest clones make up approximately 10%. CDR3 length equals 16 residues. Trimming left V 5 bases short and J 2 bases short, with 17 bases between. Germline V gene sequence: CDR1 SGHTA, CDR2 FQGNSA.

J is TRBJ2-3 and V is TRBV7-2; D assignment may be TRBD1 or TRBD2 (5 bases each). Sequenced sample: blood. This sequence was found in a girl aged 2 to 9 with multiple sclerosis. In DNA, the CDR3 is TGTGCCAGCAGCCCACACGGGACGTATGCCACAGATACGCAGTATTTT. This encodes CASSPHGTYATDTQYF.